What follows is one TCR beta chain and its context. The source of the sample is a study of OX40 agonist ivuxolimab in advanced cancers. Study overall: The treatment was a fully human IgG2 OX40 agonist, ivuxolimab. Those treated in dose escalation had hepatocellular carcinoma, melanoma, renal cell cancer or head and neck cancer. Three patients, one with hepatocellular carcinoma and two with cutaneous melanoma, achieved partial responses.

Profiling relied on immunoSEQ multiplex PCR, and the TCRdb table lists in-frame clones only, not all of them. The sample has about 120,000 clones; around 91% are singletons. Looked up from germline, CDR1 is LNHDA and CDR2 is SQIVND (reference sequence). This CDR3 region has 14 residues. With 11 bases removed from V and 2 bases from J, the gap between germline ends came to 19 bases. The sequence was obtained from an adult with an advanced solid tumor such as melanoma, head and neck, liver or kidney cancer. Sequences were derived from CD4+ or CD8+ T cells sorted from blood, sampled in a trial of the OX40 agonist ivuxolimab. V and J are TRBV19 and TRBJ2-7, with D perhaps matching TRBD1 (6 bases). The CDR3 DNA reads TGTGCCTCAGAAGGGGGTGGAGTTACCTACGAGCAGTACTTC. This translates into CASEGGGVTYEQYF.